The clone carrying this TCR beta chain was seen a few times. The antigen remains unidentified. TCRdb reprocessed the reads via MiXCR and lists one record per CDR3 protein. The sample consists of 800,000 to 950,000 distinct CDR3 sequences, approximately 32% of them appearing once. This entry comes from a study of T cell repertoires in cytomegalovirus infection. Trimming stripped 10 bases from V and 1 base from J, with 22 bases between. This CDR3 contains 16 residues. The V gene's germline CDR1 is LNHDA and CDR2 SQIVND (reference sequence). This specimen consisted of cultured CD8+ T cells from PBMCs, obtained from culture after CMV antigen stimulation. The source is a human donor in good health (CMV status not recorded). Some clones in this sample may be carry-over from other donors' samples. V and J are TRBV19 and TRBJ1-1; D uncertain. The CDR3 region has the DNA TGTGCCACCCAGACGGGAGGTCAATTGTGGAACACTGAAGCTTTCTTT. Protein product: CATQTGGQLWNTEAFF.